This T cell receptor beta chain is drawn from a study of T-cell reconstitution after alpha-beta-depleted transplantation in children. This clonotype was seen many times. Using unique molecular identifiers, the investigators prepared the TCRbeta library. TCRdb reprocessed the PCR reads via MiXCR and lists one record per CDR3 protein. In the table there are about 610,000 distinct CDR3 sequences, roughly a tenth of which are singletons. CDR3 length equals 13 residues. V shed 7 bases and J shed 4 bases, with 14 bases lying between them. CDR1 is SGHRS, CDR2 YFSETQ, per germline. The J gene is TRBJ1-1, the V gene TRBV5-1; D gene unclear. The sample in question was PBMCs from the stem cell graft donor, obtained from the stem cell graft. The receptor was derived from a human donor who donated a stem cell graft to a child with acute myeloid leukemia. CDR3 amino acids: CASGLGWGTEAFF. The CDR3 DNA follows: TGCGCCAGCGGCCTTGGCTGGGGCACTGAAGCTTTCTTT. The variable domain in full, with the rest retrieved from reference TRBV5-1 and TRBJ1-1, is KAGVTQTPRYLIKTRGQQVTLSCSPISGHRSVSWYQQTPGQGLQFLFEYFSETQRNKGNFPGRFSGRQFSNSRSEMNVSTLELGDSALYLCASGLGWGTEAFFGQGTRLTVV.